Listed below are T cell receptor beta chains from one sample, sequenced in a study of blood T cell repertoires in COVID-19. The assay was immunoSEQ multiplex PCR, and TCRdb's table has in-frame clones only and misses some. The table records 300,000 to 450,000 clones, 80% to 90% of them present only once. Sequences were obtained from peripheral blood. These receptors all stem from a woman in her twenties or thirties with COVID-19, enrolled during active disease. The CDR3 runs from the conserved cysteine through the conserved F or W.

V	length	CDR3
TRBV10-3	13	CAIRGTGSTEAFF
TRBV20-1	14	CSASVTGANYGYTF
TRBV5-6	13	CASSSLQGDEQFF
TRBV19	15	CASSARDSGNQPQHF
TRBV12-3/TRBV12-4	12	CASSSGVYEQYF
TRBV2	15	CASSDPGTGTYEQYF
TRBV5-4	18	CASSLGLAGGPYTGELFF
TRBV11-2	13	CASTWTSGYEQYF
TRBV6-5	12	CATRGWGAEAFF
TRBV19	14	CASSPSAGVGEQYF
TRBV30	17	CAWSVTLGRAGGETQYF
TRBV5-1	14	CASSFGDSTYEQYF
TRBV29-1	13	CSVQGGADYGYTF
TRBV6-1	14	CASSGQGRNQPQHF
TRBV15	14	CATSTRTGRNEQFF
TRBV19	16	CASRYGGTGGEDTQYF
TRBV5-1	14	CASSFSRSSYEQYF
TRBV6-5	15	CASSRPTQARVEAFF
TRBV5-1	14	CASMTISGANVLTF
TRBV27	14	CASSPGTGNQPQHF
TRBV9	14	CASSVTRVPYEQYF
TRBV6-4	16	CASSLIAGAHSYEQYF
TRBV5-5	14	CASLSMGHTDTQYF
TRBV2	14	CASAPNRDSYGYTF
TRBV7-9	14	CASSETGRAETQYF
TRBV2	14	CASSGLAGKETQYF
TRBV5-1	15	CASMRWAGVMDTQYF
TRBV4-1	18	CASSQDSTQFLRDTEAFF
TRBV7-6	15	CASSLGSGLNQPQHF
TRBV6-8	16	CASSSIGQISTDTQYF
TRBV7-2	15	CASSLLTGGGTEAFF
TRBV2	16	CASSLTGGRPTDTQYF
TRBV28	15	CASSPQGPNNSPLHF
TRBV28	15	CASSDQGGAYNEQFF
TRBV11-1	14	CASSLAGGPYEQYF
TRBV5-8	14	CASSLGTGVKGAFF
TRBV2	15	CASSGAGKSYNEQFF
TRBV6-5	13	CASIPGVTGELFF
TRBV6-5	14	CASMREPTTDTQYF
TRBV5-1	15	CASSSEGGSGNTIYF
TRBV9	15	CASSATSLYGYEQYF
TRBV5-6	13	CASSRRVGETQYF
TRBV10-3	14	CAISESGWNTEAFF
TRBV11-2	15	CASSLDQARPYEQYF
TRBV12-3/TRBV12-4	12	CASSFGAGELFF
TRBV24-1	15	CATSDLGGSQETQYF
TRBV6-5	13	CASSYYGGNEQFF
TRBV19	11	CASSIMETQYF
TRBV7-2	13	CASSILQGGEAFF
TRBV5-4	14	CASSPRDRGYGYTF
TRBV18	15	CASSPLPGGNYGYTF
TRBV24-1	14	CATSDPGGSRTQYF
TRBV19	16	CASSMTGQPQAQPQHF
TRBV11-2	13	CASSLVGRGEAFF
TRBV30	14	CAWSFTGATGELFF
TRBV27	16	CASSRRGLRSTDTQYF
TRBV4-1	15	CASSQEGQGFQPQHF